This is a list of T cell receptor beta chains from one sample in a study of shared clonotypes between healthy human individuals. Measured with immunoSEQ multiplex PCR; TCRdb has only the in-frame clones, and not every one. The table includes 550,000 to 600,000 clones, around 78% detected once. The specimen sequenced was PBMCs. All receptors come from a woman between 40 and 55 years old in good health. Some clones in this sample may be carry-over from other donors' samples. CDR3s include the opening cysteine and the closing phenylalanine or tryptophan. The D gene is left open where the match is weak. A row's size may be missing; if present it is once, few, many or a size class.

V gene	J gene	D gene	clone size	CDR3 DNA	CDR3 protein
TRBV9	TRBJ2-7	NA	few	TGTGCCAGCAGCGTAGGAATTTACCCCTACGAGCAGTACTTC	CASSVGIYPYEQYF
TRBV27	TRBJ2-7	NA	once	TGTGCCAGCAGTTTACTGTACGCCTACGAGCAGTACTTC	CASSLLYAYEQYF
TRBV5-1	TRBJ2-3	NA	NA	TGCGCCAGCAGCTTGGTCCTAGGGGATACGCAGTATTTT	CASSLVLGDTQYF
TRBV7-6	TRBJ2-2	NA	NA	TGTGCCAGCAGTACCACCGGGGAGCTGTTTTTT	CASSTTGELFF
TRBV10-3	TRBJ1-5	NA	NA	TGTGCCATCAGTGAGTCGTCCAGGGGTCAGCCCCAGCATTTT	CAISESSRGQPQHF
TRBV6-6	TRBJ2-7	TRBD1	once	TGTGCCACGGGGACAGGAACCTACGAGCAGTACTTC	CATGTGTYEQYF
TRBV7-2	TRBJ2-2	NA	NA	TGTGCCAGCAGCCCCCGCCTGCGGGACAGCAACACCGGGGAGCTGTTTTTT	CASSPRLRDSNTGELFF
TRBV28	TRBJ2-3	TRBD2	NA	TGTGCCAGCAGTTTATGGGCTAGCGGGACCACAGATACGCAGTATTTT	CASSLWASGTTDTQYF
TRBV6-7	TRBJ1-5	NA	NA	TGTGCCAGCAGTTACTCGAAGGGTGGGAATCAGCCCCAGCATTTT	CASSYSKGGNQPQHF
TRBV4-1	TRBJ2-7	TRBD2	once	TGCGCCAGCAGCCACCCCGGGACTAGCGGCACCTACGAGCAGTACTTC	CASSHPGTSGTYEQYF
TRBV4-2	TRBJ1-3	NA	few	TGTGCCAGCAGCCCCAAACCTGGAAACACCATATATTTT	CASSPKPGNTIYF